In this sample, the clone carrying this TCR beta chain turned up once. Sequenced by immunoSEQ multiplex PCR; TCRdb stores in-frame clones only, minus some. The repertoire holds roughly 390,000 clones, with roughly nine tenths as singletons. Treatment in this sample: roughly 19 received Ad26.COV2.S at low or high dose, single or two shots; 5 received placebo; per-sample allocation not given. Following the first vaccine or placebo injection, samples were taken on day 63. This specimen comes from a study of Ad26.COV2.S vaccination and SARS-CoV-2 variants. This CDR3 has 13 amino acids. The germline V gene encodes CDR1 SNHLY and CDR2 FYNNEI. V was shortened by 6 bases and J by 2 bases, with 7 bases between the two germline ends.

The input for sequencing was peripheral blood, taken in a trial of Ad26.COV2.S vaccine versus placebo. The sequence was collected from a person aged 18-60 years who received the Ad26.COV2.S COVID-19 vaccine or a placebo. V is TRBV2 and J is TRBJ1-4; D is unresolved. CDR3 sequence (DNA): TGTGCCAGCAGCGGAGTGACTAATGAAAAACTGTTTTTT. Its protein product is CASSGVTNEKLFF.